Described below is a single T cell receptor beta chain sequence and its context. Sequencing used immunoSEQ multiplex PCR; TCRdb keeps in-frame clones, though not all of them. Among approximately 7,200 clones, roughly 98% were seen once, and the ten largest hold just over 0.35%. This entry belongs to a study of naive CD8 T cells in extremely preterm neonates. Germline CDR1 reads MNHEY; CDR2 reads SVGAGI. V lost 7 bases to trimming and J lost 1 base; unmatched junction nucleotides: 2. This CDR3 has 13 residues. Elective cesarean births at 37-41 weeks, without labor or membrane rupture, supplied the cord blood.

The receptor's source is a newborn in good health. This rearrangement joins TRBV6-5 to TRBJ2-3; 7 bases are shared with TRBD2. Sequencing used naive CD8+ T cells from cord blood. CDR3 nucleotide sequence: TGTGCCAGCATGGGGGGGGGCACAGATACGCAGTATTTT. This translates into CASMGGGTDTQYF.